The T cell receptor (beta chain) under discussion was sequenced for a study of cytomegalovirus exposure and HLA in healthy donors. Vbeta (60) and Jbeta (13) primers were used in the PCR. Libraries were prepared by immunoSEQ multiplex PCR; TCRdb keeps only in-frame clonotypes and omits some of them. This sample has under 150,000 clones, with roughly 76% found just once. CDR3 length equals 15 residues. CDR1 is LNHDA, CDR2 SQIVND, per germline (reference sequence). V was cut by 7 bases and J by 3 bases, with 15 bases left in between. A note on this clone: As yet, its antigen is unknown.

Study-level points and caveats: Most sequenced TCRs were rare (though some public TCRs occurred in many donors). TCR beta sequences numbering under 20,000 were associated with HLA alleles at 0.05 false discovery rate in a later analysis. As a later analysis revealed, most CMV-associated TCR beta chains appeared HLA-restricted.

The sequence was obtained from a human donor in good health. J is TRBJ2-2 and V is TRBV19; D might be TRBD2 (5 bases). Sequences were obtained from PBMCs. The CDR3, as DNA: TGTGCCAGTACCCCACGGGGAGCTTACACCGGGGAGCTGTTTTTT. Translation: CASTPRGAYTGELFF.